This is a list of T cell receptor beta chains from one sample in a study of CD8 T cells in Susac syndrome. Via MiXCR, TCRdb re-called the immunoSEQ multiplex PCR reads, giving one row per CDR3 protein. Of under 200,000 distinct CDR3 sequences in the sample, roughly 94% were seen once. The sequencing sample was made of CD8+ T cells from PBMCs. The receptor source for this set is a human donor with Susac syndrome. CDR3s include the opening cysteine and the closing phenylalanine or tryptophan. A D gene is named only where the DNA matches it firmly. Size tells how often a clone was seen (once, few, many) or the class of an expanded clone, and some rows leave it out.

d_gene | j_gene | v_gene | abundance | CDR3aa | CDR3nt
NA | TRBJ1-4 | TRBV7-2 | NA | CASSGAVTTNEKLFF | TGTGCCAGCAGCGGTGCAGTAACAACTAATGAAAAACTGTTTTTT
TRBD2 | TRBJ2-7 | TRBV29-1 | NA | CSVGGAGGLYF | TGCAGCGTTGGCGGAGCGGGAGGGCTGTACTTC
TRBD2 | TRBJ2-1 | TRBV18 | NA | CASSPSEREFNEQFF | TGTGCCAGCTCACCATCGGAGCGGGAGTTCAATGAGCAGTTCTTC
NA | TRBJ2-7 | TRBV9 | NA | CASSEGYEQYF | TGTGCCAGCAGCGAGGGCTACGAGCAGTACTTC
NA | TRBJ2-1 | TRBV14 | once | CASSQVNVYNEQFF | TGTGCCAGCAGCCAAGTCAACGTCTACAATGAGCAGTTCTTC
NA | TRBJ1-5 | TRBV4-1 | NA | CASSQGAGRGNQPQHF | TGCGCCAGCAGCCAAGGGGCAGGGCGAGGCAATCAGCCCCAGCATTTT
NA | TRBJ2-7 | TRBV5-1 | NA | CASSLARGPYEQYF | TGCGCCAGCAGCTTGGCCAGGGGACCCTACGAGCAGTACTTC
NA | TRBJ1-2 | TRBV5-4 | NA | CASSPGHLGGHGYTF | TGTGCCAGCAGCCCGGGCCACTTGGGAGGGCATGGCTACACCTTC
NA | TRBJ1-2 | TRBV9 | once | CASSRTGIIANYGYTF | TGTGCCAGCAGCCGAACAGGGATAATAGCTAACTATGGCTACACCTTC
NA | TRBJ1-5 | TRBV20-1 | NA | CSASQLRGSLGQPQHF | TGCAGTGCTAGTCAACTCCGTGGCAGCCTTGGGCAGCCCCAGCATTTT
NA | TRBJ2-3 | TRBV3-1 | NA | CASSQRPGPTFTDTQYF | TGTGCCAGCAGCCAACGTCCAGGGCCTACTTTCACAGATACGCAGTATTTT
NA | TRBJ2-5 | TRBV14 | NA | CASSRSGYETQYF | TGTGCCAGCAGTCGATCAGGGTACGAGACCCAGTACTTC